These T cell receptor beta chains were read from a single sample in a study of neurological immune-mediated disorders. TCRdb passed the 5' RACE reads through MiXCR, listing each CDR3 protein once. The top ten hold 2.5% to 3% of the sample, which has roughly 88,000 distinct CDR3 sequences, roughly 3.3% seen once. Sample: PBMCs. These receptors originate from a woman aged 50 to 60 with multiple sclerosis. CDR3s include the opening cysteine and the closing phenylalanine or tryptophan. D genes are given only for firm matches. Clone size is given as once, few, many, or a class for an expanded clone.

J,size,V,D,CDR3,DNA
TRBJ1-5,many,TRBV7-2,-,CASSLGRDVGQPQHF,TGTGCCAGCAGCTTAGGAAGGGATGTCGGCCAGCCCCAGCATTTT
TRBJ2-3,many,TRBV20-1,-,CSASRAESTDTQYF,TGCAGTGCTAGCAGGGCGGAGAGCACAGATACGCAGTATTTT
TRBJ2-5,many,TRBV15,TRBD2,CASGAGGQVGETQYF,TGTGCCAGCGGGGCGGGGGGTCAGGTTGGGGAGACCCAGTACTTC
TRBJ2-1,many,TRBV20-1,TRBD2,CSARGPRASGSYNEQFF,TGCAGTGCTAGAGGGCCGCGGGCTAGCGGGAGCTACAATGAGCAGTTCTTC
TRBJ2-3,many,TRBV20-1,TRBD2,CSASGTSNTDTQYF,TGCAGTGCTTCCGGGACTAGCAACACAGATACGCAGTATTTT
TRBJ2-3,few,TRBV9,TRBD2,CASSVKAGVADTQYF,TGTGCCAGCAGCGTCAAAGCGGGGGTTGCAGATACGCAGTATTTT
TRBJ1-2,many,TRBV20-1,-,CSARDWEYHGYTF,TGCAGTGCTAGAGATTGGGAATACCATGGCTACACCTTC
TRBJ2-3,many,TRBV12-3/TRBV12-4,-,CASSFGPWAPSTDTQYF,TGTGCCAGCAGTTTCGGTCCTTGGGCTCCTAGCACAGATACGCAGTATTTT
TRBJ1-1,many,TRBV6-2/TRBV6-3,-,CASSYSVYGNTEAFF,TGTGCCAGCAGTTACTCGGTATACGGGAACACTGAAGCTTTCTTT
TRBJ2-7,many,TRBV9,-,CASSRSSGEQYF,TGTGCCAGCTCCCGCTCGAGCGGCGAGCAGTACTTC
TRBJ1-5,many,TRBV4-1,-,CASSQAVNQPQHF,TGCGCCAGCAGCCAAGCGGTAAATCAGCCCCAGCATTTT
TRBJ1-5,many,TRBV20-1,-,CSARDKGYGQPQHF,TGCAGTGCTAGAGATAAGGGATATGGTCAGCCCCAGCATTTT
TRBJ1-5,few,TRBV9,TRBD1,CASSRDRGLQPQHF,TGTGCCAGCAGCCGGGACAGGGGACTCCAGCCCCAGCATTTT
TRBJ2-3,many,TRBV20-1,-,CSATDTGDTQYF,TGCAGTGCTACTGACACCGGGGATACGCAGTATTTT
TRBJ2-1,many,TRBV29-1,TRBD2,CTWRGNDRNEQFF,TGCACCTGGCGGGGGAACGATAGGAATGAGCAGTTCTTC